The source of this T cell receptor beta chain is a study of blood T cell repertoires in COVID-19. Study context: The United States, Italy and Spain were the sources of the acute and convalescent COVID-19 samples.

The method was immunoSEQ multiplex PCR; TCRdb's version includes in-frame clones alone and lacks a portion of them. This repertoire shows roughly 150,000 clones, about 83% found once; its top ten account for over 4.5%. The germline V and J ends were trimmed by 7 bases and 4 bases, with 9 bases remaining between them. CDR3 length: 13 amino acids. CDR1 and CDR2 (germline): KGHDR, SFDVKD. Sample: peripheral blood. This sequence joins TRBV24-1 and TRBJ2-2; a weak D match, TRBD1 (6 bases). The sequence was obtained from a human donor in a cohort sampled during active COVID-19. The chain's CDR3 is CATRDSFTGELFF. CDR3 nucleotides: TGTGCCACCAGGGACAGCTTCACCGGGGAGCTGTTTTTT.